Sequencing of this T cell receptor beta chain was carried out in a study of blood T cells in healthy people across ages. Study findings and constraints: TCR beta diversity tracked closely with naive T cell percentage.

This clonotype was detected a few times. Its antigen is undetermined. The CDR3 consists of 18 residues. Germline-derived CDR1 and CDR2 are SGHAT and FQNNGV. Through a sample-barcoded 5' primer and a J-beta primer mix, a second PCR was run for roughly 6 to 12 cycles. One entry per CDR3 protein results from TCRdb running MiXCR on the 5' RACE reads. The repertoire holds 750,000 to 950,000 distinct CDR3 sequences, with more than 25% as singletons. A further study also used this sample, focusing on T cells of mothers and their children. That work contributes: All RNA that had been extracted was used for cDNA synthesis at around 1.4 ug per 15 ul. Per mother, over 8 million TCR beta CDR3 reads were obtained; per child, approximately 3 million. In both related and unrelated pairs, TCR recombination output is shaped similarly by thymic selection.

Sequenced input: blood. The receptor was derived from a boy between 10 and 17 years old in good health. The genes are TRBV11-2 and TRBJ2-5, with 9 bases that match TRBD2. The DNA end is a closer match to TRBJ2-1, so the J assignment may be wrong. The CDR3, as DNA: TGTGCCAGCAGCTTAGGTATTGCTCGCGGGGGGGCGTACAATGAGCAGTTCTTC. Translation: CASSLGIARGGAYNEQFF.